A selection of T cell receptor beta chains follows, all from one sample in a study of cytomegalovirus exposure and HLA in healthy donors. Sequenced by immunoSEQ multiplex PCR; TCRdb stores in-frame clones only, minus some. The table has about 130,000 clones, 70% to 75% seen once; the top ten hold approximately 7.2%. Sequencing was carried out using PBMCs. These receptors came from a male donor in good health and CMV-seronegative. Each CDR3 is given with its conserved first and last residue. The D gene is left open where the match is weak. A clone size is listed for some rows: how often the clone was seen (once, few, many), or a class if it is expanded.

size: .
D: TRBD1
J: TRBJ1-1
V: TRBV18
DNA: TGTGCCAGCTCACCAGCGACAGGGGGCAGGCAGTCAACTGAAGCTTTCTTT
CDR3: CASSPATGGRQSTEAFF

size: few
D: TRBD2
J: TRBJ2-2
V: TRBV25-1
DNA: TGTGCCAGCAGTGGACTAGCGGGGGCCTACACCGGGGAGCTGTTTTTT
CDR3: CASSGLAGAYTGELFF

size: .
D: .
J: TRBJ2-4
V: TRBV27
DNA: TGTGCCAGCAGTCTCAGGGCCGCCAAAAACATTCAGTACTTC
CDR3: CASSLRAAKNIQYF

size: .
D: TRBD2
J: TRBJ2-1
V: TRBV10-3
DNA: TGTGCCAGCACCCGCAAAGGGACTAACTACAATGAGCAGTTCTTC
CDR3: CASTRKGTNYNEQFF

size: few
D: TRBD1
J: TRBJ1-1
V: TRBV5-4
DNA: TGTGCCAGCAGCCAAGGACAGGGCCCGAACACTGAAGCTTTCTTT
CDR3: CASSQGQGPNTEAFF

size: few
D: .
J: TRBJ1-3
V: TRBV7-9
DNA: TGTTCCAGCAGCTCATCAGGCTTGTCCCGTGGAAACACCATATATTTT
CDR3: CSSSSSGLSRGNTIYF

size: .
D: .
J: TRBJ1-6
V: TRBV28
DNA: TGTGCCAGCAGCCCTGCGCGGGGTGATAATTCACCCCTCCACTTT
CDR3: CASSPARGDNSPLHF

size: once
D: .
J: TRBJ2-1
V: TRBV2
DNA: TGTGCCAGCATTCGGGGGACAGTTTTCAATGAGCAGTTCTTC
CDR3: CASIRGTVFNEQFF

size: .
D: .
J: TRBJ1-3
V: TRBV5-4
DNA: TGTGCCAGCAGCATGAGGAGTTCTGGAAACACCATATATTTT
CDR3: CASSMRSSGNTIYF

size: .
D: .
J: TRBJ2-7
V: TRBV28
DNA: TGTGCCAGCAGTTTACAGGGATTCGAGCAGTACTTC
CDR3: CASSLQGFEQYF

size: .
D: .
J: TRBJ2-7
V: TRBV27
DNA: TGTGCCAGCAGTTGGGGGCTGATGGAGTACTTC
CDR3: CASSWGLMEYF

size: .
D: .
J: TRBJ2-5
V: TRBV29-1
DNA: TGCAGCGTTGGGGACTACCAAGAGACCCAGTACTTC
CDR3: CSVGDYQETQYF

size: .
D: .
J: TRBJ2-7
V: TRBV4-3
DNA: TGCGCCAGCAGCCAAGTCGTCGGCTACGAGCAGTACTTC
CDR3: CASSQVVGYEQYF

size: .
D: .
J: TRBJ2-1
V: TRBV27
DNA: TGTGCCAGCAGTTTTCTGATGATGTCTAGCCCTTACAATGAGCAGTTCTTC
CDR3: CASSFLMMSSPYNEQFF

size: few
D: TRBD1
J: TRBJ1-1
V: TRBV27
DNA: TGTGCCAGCCGGACAGGCCTATTGAACACTGAAGCTTTCTTT
CDR3: CASRTGLLNTEAFF

size: .
D: TRBD1
J: TRBJ2-5
V: TRBV30
DNA: TGTGCCTGGAGGGTGGGACAGGGGGGGTTGGAGACCCAGTACTTC
CDR3: CAWRVGQGGLETQYF

size: .
D: TRBD2
J: TRBJ2-7
V: TRBV7-2
DNA: TGTGCCAGCAGCTCGACTAGCGGGAGCTACGAGCAGTACTTC
CDR3: CASSSTSGSYEQYF

size: .
D: .
J: TRBJ1-1
V: TRBV5-6
DNA: TGTGCCAGCAGCTTTGGCAGTGAAGCTTTCTTT
CDR3: CASSFGSEAFF

size: .
D: .
J: TRBJ2-2
V: TRBV6-5
DNA: TGTGCCAGCAGTTACGGCCCGACCGGGGAGCTGTTTTTT
CDR3: CASSYGPTGELFF

size: .
D: .
J: TRBJ2-3
V: TRBV9
DNA: TGTGCCAGCAGCGTAGGGGGGGTTCGGGTTGGAGTCGCGCAGTATTTT
CDR3: CASSVGGVRVGVAQYF